This T cell receptor (beta chain) comes out of a study of blood T cells in healthy people across ages. A second PCR of 7 to 11 cycles used a sample-barcoded 5' primer and a J-beta primer mix. Using its own MiXCR run on the 5' RACE reads, TCRdb lists one record per CDR3 protein. Of 630,000 or so distinct CDR3 sequences listed, about 30% are singletons. The germline V gene encodes CDR1 MDHEN and CDR2 SYDVKM. V gave up 3 bases and J gave up 8 bases, with 22 bases separating them. The CDR3 runs to 17 residues. The receptor was isolated from a woman over 75 in good health. Sample: blood. The chain links TRBV28 to TRBJ1-4; D not certain. The CDR3 loop reads CASSFVVRTGSREKLFF. In nucleotides, the CDR3 is TGTGCCAGCAGTTTTGTCGTCCGGACCGGGTCGCGGGAAAAACTGTTTTTT.